One and the same sample provided the 8 T cell receptor beta chains below, sequenced in a study of blood T cells in healthy people across ages (dated by TCRdb to 2013 to 2016). Library method: 5' RACE. The listed sequencing device is Illumina HiSeq 2500. A second PCR of about 6 to 11 cycles was performed with a sample-barcoded 5' primer and a J-beta primer mix. TCRdb trimmed public reads at Q25 via fastp, called clones via MiXCR and kept in-frame beta chains. Duplicate CDR3 protein sequences are folded into a single record with the most common DNA and genes. For this sample the table gives 2 million or so distinct CDR3 sequences, of which around half were detected only once. Approximately 2% of the sample goes to the ten largest clones. Sequencing was done on a sample of blood. These receptors all stem from a woman aged 40 to 55 in good health.

The V gene is TRBV7-9, the J gene TRBJ2-3; D is unresolved. CDR3 length: 14 residues. Germline V gene lookup returns CDR1 SEHNR and CDR2 FQNEAQ (reference sequence). Trimming left V 5 bases short and J 2 bases short, with 11 bases between. The CDR3 loop is CASSPEDFTDTQYF. The CDR3, as DNA: TGTGCCAGCAGCCCCGAGGATTTCACAGATACGCAGTATTTT.

The CDR3 nucleotides are TGTGCCAGCAGTTACAGTTTTCGGGACTACCAAGAGACCCAGTACTTC. This sequence encodes CASSYSFRDYQETQYF. J is TRBJ2-5 and V is TRBV6-6; a possible D gene is TRBD2 (6 bases). V lost 2 bases to trimming and J lost 0 bases, with 13 bases between them. The CDR3 is made up of 16 amino acids. The germline V gene encodes CDR1 MNHNY and CDR2 SVGAGI (reference sequence).

Comments on this clonotype: A much bigger clone sits one base away, suggesting this may be a read error. The chain links TRBV29-1 to TRBJ2-7; no reliable D call. The closer fit of TRBJ2-5 to the DNA end suggests the J call may be wrong. Germline lookup yields CDR1 SQVTM and CDR2 ANQGSEA. The CDR3 has 13 amino acids. CDR3 DNA sequence: TGCAGCGTTGAAGATGGAGTGGTGAAGACCCAGTACTTC. This codes for CSVEDGVVKTQYF.

V is TRBV14 and J is TRBJ2-7; the match to TRBD2 covers 8 bases. V shed 4 bases, J shed 2 bases, and the junction held 10 bases outside the gene matches. The CDR3 consists of 16 residues. Looked up from germline, CDR1 is SGHDN and CDR2 is FVKESK. CDR3: CASSRIAGFGPYEQYF. DNA for the CDR3: TGTGCCAGCAGCCGAATAGCGGGGTTCGGGCCCTACGAGCAGTACTTC.

This clonotype showed up just a few times. CDR3 bases: TGTGCCAGCAGTTTAGCTTTATCCGGGACAGGGTACAATGAGCAGTTCTTC. It yields the protein CASSLALSGTGYNEQFF. The rearrangement uses TRBV12-3 or TRBV12-4 and TRBJ2-1; 9 bases are shared with TRBD1. CDR3 length: 17 residues. V lost 0 bases, J lost 4 bases, and 7 bases stayed unmatched.

This clonotype was counted between two and nine times. The chain joins TRBV4-3 to TRBJ1-4; D is undetermined. V lost 0 bases and J 0 bases, leaving 11 bases between the germline ends. Germline V gene lookup returns CDR1 LGHNA and CDR2 YSLEER. This CDR3 is 17 amino acids long. CDR3: CASSQEAHTTTNEKLFF. The CDR3 nucleotides are TGCGCCAGCAGCCAAGAAGCGCACACTACAACTAATGAAAAACTGTTTTTT.

The chain couples TRBV27 to TRBJ2-1; a possible D gene is TRBD1 (7 bases). The ends were cut back, 5 bases at V and 5 bases at J, with 16 bases in the middle. Germline CDR1 MNHEY, CDR2 SMNVEV (reference sequence). The CDR3 is 15 residues long. The CDR3 nucleotides read TGTGCCAGCAGTCCAGGGGGAGGAGGTAACAATGAGCAGTTCTTC. Translated: CASSPGGGGNNEQFF.

The gene calls are TRBV19 and TRBJ2-3, with 7 bases identical to TRBD1. In germline, CDR1 is LNHDA, CDR2 SQIVND (reference sequence). V lost 4 bases to trimming and J lost 6 bases; unmatched junction nucleotides: 10. The length of the CDR3 is 15 residues. CDR3 coding DNA: TGTGCCAGTAGTACCCTCCGGACAGGTTGGGATACGCAGTATTTT. It translates to CASSTLRTGWDTQYF.